The present entry profiles one T cell receptor beta chain with its context. This specimen belongs to a study of T cell responses to AZD1222 COVID-19 vaccine. The germline V gene has CDR1 SNHLY and CDR2 FYNNEI. The CDR3 covers 13 residues. Trimming took 10 bases from V and 0 from J, leaving 12 bases between them. This table comes from immunoSEQ multiplex PCR, and its TCRdb copy is limited to in-frame clones, with some not included. The data contain 150,000 to 200,000 clones, more than 75% of them singletons. The chain couples TRBV2 to TRBJ1-1; D remains ambiguous. This receptor was taken from an adult in good health. The source was peripheral blood, collected on day 0 of MenACWY control vaccination. CDR3 residues: CAIPGRMNTEAFF. In DNA form, the CDR3 reads TGTGCCATTCCCGGCCGAATGAACACTGAAGCTTTCTTT. The entire variable domain, with the rest obtained from reference TRBV2 and TRBJ1-1, is as follows: EPEVTQTPSHQVTQMGQEVILRCVPISNHLYFYWYRQILGQKVEFLVSFYNNEISEKSEIFDDQFSVERPDGSNFTLKIRSTKLEDSAMYFCAIPGRMNTEAFFGQGTRLTVV.